A single sample is the source of the 20 T cell receptor beta chains below, sequenced in a study of CD8 T cells in Susac syndrome. When the RNA was reverse transcribed, random hexamers were used with an input of about 0.5 to 1 ug. TCRdb redid the calling of the immunoSEQ multiplex PCR reads with MiXCR, one entry per CDR3 protein. The sample has about 440,000 distinct CDR3 sequences; around 85% are singletons. The sequenced sample consisted of CD8+ T cells from PBMCs. The origin of the receptors is a human donor with multiple sclerosis.

The rearrangement links TRBV6-6 to TRBJ2-5; D is perhaps TRBD1 or TRBD2 (5 bases each). The CDR3 is 14 amino acids. From germline, CDR1 is MNHNY and CDR2 SVGAGI (reference sequence). Trimming left V 5 bases short and J 2 bases short, with 12 bases between. The CDR3 DNA sequence: TGTGCCAGCAGTGGAGTCGAGGGGCAAGAGACCCAGTACTTC. Its translation is CASSGVEGQETQYF.

This chain uses TRBV19 with TRBJ2-7; the match to TRBD2 covers 8 bases. The V segment lost 5 bases and the J segment 2 bases; nucleotides outside the gene matches: 5. Germline V CDR1 and CDR2: LNHDA, SQIVND (reference sequence). This CDR3 has 14 residues. DNA of the CDR3: TGTGCCAGTAGTCCTTTAGCGGGGCCCTACGAGCAGTACTTC. This sequence encodes CASSPLAGPYEQYF.

V usage is TRBV20-1 and J usage is TRBJ2-7; D is perhaps TRBD1 or TRBD2 (5 bases each). V was pared by 4 bases and J by 4 bases, with 8 bases between. The CDR3 runs 11 residues. The germline V gene has CDR1 DFQATT and CDR2 SNEGSKA (reference sequence). CDR3 sequence reads: CSATEGYEQYF. The CDR3 DNA reads as TGCAGTGCTACAGAGGGGTACGAGCAGTACTTC.

The genes are TRBV7-9 and TRBJ1-4; maybe TRBD1 (5 bases). The CDR3 sequence is 14 residues long. The germline V gene has CDR1 SEHNR and CDR2 FQNEAQ (reference sequence). Trimming removed 5 bases at V and 4 bases at J, with 11 bases between. CDR3 sequence: CASSPGHSNEKLFF. CDR3 DNA sequence: TGTGCCAGCAGCCCCGGACATAGTAATGAAAAACTGTTTTTT.

The chain recombines TRBV27 with TRBJ2-7, with TRBD1 matching 9 bases. J was trimmed by 3 bases and V by 0 bases; bases with no gene match: 6. Per the germline V gene, CDR1 is MNHEY and CDR2 is SMNVEV (reference sequence). The CDR3 loop spans 16 amino acids. CDR3: CASSLSGQGPLYEQYF. The CDR3 bases are TGTGCCAGCAGTTTATCGGGACAGGGACCTCTCTACGAGCAGTACTTC.

The genes are TRBV3-1 and TRBJ2-1; 12 bases are a match to TRBD2. There are 16 residues in the CDR3. V dropped 1 base and J dropped 9; count of bases not matched to a gene: 7. Germline loops: CDR1 LGHDT, CDR2 YNNKEL (reference sequence). CDR3 loop: CASSQVLAGGPSEQFF. In DNA, the CDR3 is TGTGCCAGCAGCCAAGTCCTAGCGGGGGGGCCATCTGAGCAGTTCTTC.

The chain has TRBV5-5 and TRBJ2-6, with 10 bases identical to TRBD2. With V trimmed by 0 bases and J by 2 bases, 8 bases remained unmatched. The germline V gene has CDR1 SGHKS and CDR2 YYEKEE (reference sequence). The CDR3 has 19 amino acids. Written as DNA, the CDR3 is TGTGCCAGCAGCTTGGCTCGGGAGCGGGAGGGGACTGGGGCCAACGTCCTGACTTTC. It yields the protein CASSLAREREGTGANVLTF.

The V and J genes are TRBV13 and TRBJ1-2, with a possible D match to TRBD1 (5 bases). The CDR3 is 15 amino acids. Trimming took off 0 bases at V and 5 bases at J, with 13 bases between the two ends. Germline CDR1 PRHDT, CDR2 FYEKMQ (reference sequence). The CDR3 reads CASSLGGEWGYGYTF. In nucleotides, the CDR3 is TGTGCCAGCAGCTTAGGCGGGGAATGGGGGTATGGCTACACCTTC.

The rearrangement uses TRBV28 and TRBJ2-7; 7 bases fit TRBD1. The ends lost 3 bases at V and 2 bases at J; junction bases unmatched: 13. Germline CDR1 is MDHEN and CDR2 is SYDVKM. This CDR3 spans 17 amino acids. The CDR3 region is CASSFSDRARTTYEQYF. CDR3 nucleotides: TGTGCCAGCAGTTTTAGCGACAGGGCCCGAACGACCTACGAGCAGTACTTC.

The chain recombines TRBV30 with TRBJ2-7, with D possibly being TRBD2 (6 bases). This CDR3 region has 12 residues. Per germline, CDR1 GTSNPN and CDR2 SVGIG (reference sequence). V gave up 5 bases and J gave up 2 bases, with 10 bases separating them. CDR3 protein: CAWGRGTYEQYF. In DNA, the CDR3 is TGTGCCTGGGGGCGGGGAACCTACGAGCAGTACTTC. The complete variable domain, with remaining parts taken from reference TRBV30 and TRBJ2-7, reads SQTIHQWPATLVQPVGSPLSLECTVEGTSNPNLYWYRQAAGRGLQLLFYSVGIGQISSEVPQNLSASRPQDRQFILSSKKLLLSDSGFYLCAWGRGTYEQYFGPGTRLTVT.

This clonotype was recorded once. The rearrangement uses TRBV4-2 and TRBJ2-1; D is perhaps TRBD1 or TRBD2 (5 bases each). Trimming took 4 bases from V and 9 from J, leaving 13 bases between them. This CDR3 is 13 amino acids long. CDR1 is LGHNA, CDR2 YNFKEQ, per germline. CDR3 sequence (DNA): TGTGCCAGCAGCCGGGGGTTGGGGACTGAGCAGTTCTTC. Amino acid sequence: CASSRGLGTEQFF.

The gene calls are TRBV4-1 and TRBJ1-6; unclear D gene. Germline V lookup: CDR1 MGHRA, CDR2 YSYEKL. The CDR3 is made up of 16 amino acids. V dropped 4 bases and J dropped 3 bases, with 13 bases sitting between them. The CDR3 reads CASSLESGDYNSPLHF. For the CDR3, the DNA is TGCGCCAGCAGCCTGGAGTCGGGCGACTATAATTCACCCCTCCACTTT.

The V call is TRBV4-1, the J call TRBJ1-2; tentatively, D is TRBD1 (6 bases). CDR1 and CDR2 (germline): MGHRA, YSYEKL. Trimming pared 0 bases from V and 2 bases from J, leaving 7 bases between. This CDR3 has 14 residues. The CDR3 nucleotides are TGCGCCAGCAGCCAAGAGGGGACAAACTATGGCTACACCTTC. Residues: CASSQEGTNYGYTF.

The chain is built from TRBV30 and TRBJ2-7; D ambiguous. Germline loops: CDR1 GTSNPN, CDR2 SVGIG (reference sequence). The ends were cut back, 3 bases at V and 5 bases at J, with 14 bases in the middle. The CDR3 length is 13 residues. CDR3 protein: CAWRDGVTDEQYF. The DNA of the CDR3 is TGTGCCTGGAGGGACGGAGTTACCGACGAGCAGTACTTC.

The V and J genes are TRBV14 and TRBJ2-2, with D possibly TRBD1 on 5 matching bases. CDR1 is SGHDN, CDR2 FVKESK, per germline. The CDR3 extends over 19 amino acids. The V end was cut by 2 bases, the J end by 6 bases, with 25 bases between. The CDR3: CASSQQWGERRSRAGELFF. The CDR3 DNA reads TGTGCCAGCAGCCAACAATGGGGCGAAAGGCGATCGCGTGCCGGGGAGCTGTTTTTT.

The chain joins TRBV11-2 to TRBJ2-7; 7 nucleotides align to TRBD1. The germline gives CDR1 SGHAT, CDR2 FQNNGV. This CDR3 has 13 residues. The junction had 4 bases not matched to a gene; V was cut back by 6 bases and J by 2 bases. CDR3 region: CASRSTGTYEQYF. The CDR3 DNA reads TGTGCCAGCAGGTCGACAGGGACCTACGAGCAGTACTTC.

In this sample, this clonotype turned up once. This chain uses TRBV29-1 with TRBJ2-3; tentative D call: TRBD2 (5 bases). The CDR3 contains 15 residues. V lost 6 bases, J lost 3 bases, and 19 bases lay in between. CDR1 is SQVTM, CDR2 ANQGSEA, per germline. The CDR3 DNA sequence: TGCAGCGTATATAGGGCGGCGGGTGAGACAGATACGCAGTATTTT. Translating it yields CSVYRAAGETDTQYF.

V gene TRBV7-9 combines with J gene TRBJ2-5, with TRBD1 matching 10 bases. There are 16 residues in the CDR3. CDR1 is SEHNR and CDR2 is FQNEAQ in the germline V gene (reference sequence). The V gene end was trimmed by 3 bases and the J gene end by 3 bases; junction bases not matched to a gene: 7. CDR3 residues: CASSLQGQGLEETQYF. For the CDR3, the DNA is TGTGCCAGCAGCTTGCAGGGACAGGGGTTAGAAGAGACCCAGTACTTC.

CDR3 DNA: TGTGCCAGCCGGGAGAGGACTGAAGCTTTCTTT. It yields the protein CASRERTEAFF. The chain recombines TRBV6-2 or TRBV6-3 with TRBJ1-1; D is undetermined. This CDR3 is 11 amino acids long. Trimming removed 8 bases at V and 5 bases at J, with 9 bases between. CDR1 and CDR2 from the germline V gene are MNHEY and SVGEGT.

CDR3 loop: CASSTPRTSGGRSSYNEQFF. CDR3 bases: TGTGCCAGCAGTACGCCACGGACTAGCGGGGGGCGAAGCTCCTACAATGAGCAGTTCTTC. The V and J genes are TRBV2 and TRBJ2-1, with 14 bases fitting TRBD2. Germline V gives CDR1 SNHLY, CDR2 FYNNEI. J lost 0 bases, V lost 5 bases, and 12 bases had no gene match. CDR3 size: 20 residues.